The T cell receptor (beta chain) under discussion was sequenced for a study of technical replicates of blood from a few donors. J lost 1 base, V lost 1 base, and 4 bases had no gene match. Germline-derived CDR1 and CDR2 are SGHVS and FQNEAQ. This CDR3 is 16 amino acids long. Clones were sequenced by immunoSEQ multiplex PCR, and TCRdb holds only the in-frame ones, with some missing. The data contain 72,000 or so clones, around 93% of them singletons. Sequenced: T cells isolated from PBMCs. This chain joins TRBV7-8 and TRBJ2-5; TRBD2 matches at 9 bases. This TCR came from a human donor in good health. The DNA for the CDR3 is TGTGCCAGCAGCTTAGTCTTGGGACTAGCCCAAGAGACCCAGTACTTC. Translation: CASSLVLGLAQETQYF.